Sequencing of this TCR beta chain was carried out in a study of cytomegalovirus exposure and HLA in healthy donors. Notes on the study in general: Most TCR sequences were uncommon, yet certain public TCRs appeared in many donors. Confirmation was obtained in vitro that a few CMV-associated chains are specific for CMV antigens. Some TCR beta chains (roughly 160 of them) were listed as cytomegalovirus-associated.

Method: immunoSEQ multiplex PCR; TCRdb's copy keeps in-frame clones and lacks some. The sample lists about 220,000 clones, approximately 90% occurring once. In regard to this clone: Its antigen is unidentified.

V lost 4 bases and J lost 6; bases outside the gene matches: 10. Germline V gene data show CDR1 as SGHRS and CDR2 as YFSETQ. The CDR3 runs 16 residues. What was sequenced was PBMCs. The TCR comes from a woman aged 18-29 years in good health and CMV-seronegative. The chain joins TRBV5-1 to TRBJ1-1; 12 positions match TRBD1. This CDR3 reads CASSLGTGGSRSEAFF. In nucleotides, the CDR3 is TGCGCCAGCAGCCTGGGGACAGGGGGCTCGAGATCTGAAGCTTTCTTT.